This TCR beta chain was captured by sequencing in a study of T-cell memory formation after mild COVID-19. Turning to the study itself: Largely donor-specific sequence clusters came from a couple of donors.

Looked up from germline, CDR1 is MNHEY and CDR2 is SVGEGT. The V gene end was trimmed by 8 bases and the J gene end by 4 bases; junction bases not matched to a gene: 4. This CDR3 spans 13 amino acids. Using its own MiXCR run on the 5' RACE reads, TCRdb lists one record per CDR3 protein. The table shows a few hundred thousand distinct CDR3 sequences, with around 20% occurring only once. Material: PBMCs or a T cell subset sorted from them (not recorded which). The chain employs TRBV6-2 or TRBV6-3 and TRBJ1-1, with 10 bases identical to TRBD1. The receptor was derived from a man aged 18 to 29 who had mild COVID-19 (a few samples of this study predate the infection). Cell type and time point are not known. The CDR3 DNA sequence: TGTGCCAGCGGGACAGGGGAAACCACTGAAGCTTTCTTT. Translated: CASGTGETTEAFF.